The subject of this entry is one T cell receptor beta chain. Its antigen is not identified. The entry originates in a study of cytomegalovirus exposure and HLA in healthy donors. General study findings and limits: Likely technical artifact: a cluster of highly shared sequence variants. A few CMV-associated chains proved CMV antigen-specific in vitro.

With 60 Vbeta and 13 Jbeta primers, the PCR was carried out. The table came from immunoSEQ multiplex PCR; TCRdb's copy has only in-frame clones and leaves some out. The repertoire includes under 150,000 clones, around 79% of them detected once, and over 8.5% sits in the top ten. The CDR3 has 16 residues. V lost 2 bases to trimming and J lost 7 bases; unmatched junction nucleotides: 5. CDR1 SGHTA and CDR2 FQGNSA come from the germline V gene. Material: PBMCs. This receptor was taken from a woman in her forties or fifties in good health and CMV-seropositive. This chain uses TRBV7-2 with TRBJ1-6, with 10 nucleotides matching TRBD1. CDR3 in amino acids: CASSLRRQGANSPLHF. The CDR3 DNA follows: TGTGCCAGCAGCTTACGAAGACAGGGGGCAAATTCACCCCTCCACTTT.